These 26 T cell receptor beta chains were sequenced from one sample in a study of blood T cell repertoires in COVID-19. Profiling relied on immunoSEQ multiplex PCR, and the TCRdb table lists in-frame clones only, not all of them. The sample holds about 210,000 clones, about 91% seen once. The specimen was peripheral blood. The receptors here all came from a man between 18 and 35 years old with active or convalescent COVID-19.

The chain links TRBV6-5 to TRBJ1-3; D is unclear. Trimming removed 4 bases from V and 4 bases from J, with 14 bases in between. This CDR3 has 15 residues. Germline V gene data show CDR1 as MNHEY and CDR2 as SVGAGI. CDR3 loop: CASSWRGPTGNTIYF. The DNA for the CDR3 is TGTGCCAGCAGTTGGAGAGGGCCGACAGGAAACACCATATATTTT.

This clone came up once. This CDR3 reads CASSLGQGADTQYF. CDR3 nucleotide sequence: TGTGCCAGCAGCTTGGGACAGGGTGCAGATACGCAGTATTTT. The chain carries TRBV7-3 and TRBJ2-3; 9 nucleotides align to TRBD1. The CDR3 totals 14 residues. Germline lookup yields CDR1 SGHTA and CDR2 FQGTGA. V was clipped by 3 bases and J by 4 bases; unmatched bases: 2.

This rearrangement joins TRBV10-3 to TRBJ1-2; 7 bases match TRBD1. This CDR3 is 12 amino acids long. The germline gives CDR1 ENHRY, CDR2 SYGVKD. The V and J ends lost 10 bases and 8 bases, in that order; junction bases with no gene match: 10. CDR3 in DNA: TGTGCCACAGATACAGGGGCGGGAGGCTACACCTTC. The encoded protein is CATDTGAGGYTF.

The CDR3 DNA sequence: TGCGCCAGCAGCTTGGGTTGGACCCGGGACAGTACGCGCGAGCAGTACTTC. This gives the protein CASSLGWTRDSTREQYF. V is TRBV5-1 and J is TRBJ2-7; 7 bases line up with TRBD1. The germline V gene has CDR1 SGHRS and CDR2 YFSETQ. Losses at the gene ends were 0 bases for V and 6 bases for J; bases not matched to a gene: 15. The CDR3 runs to 17 residues.

The V and J genes are TRBV19 and TRBJ2-6, with D possibly matching TRBD1 (6 bases). CDR1 LNHDA and CDR2 SQIVND come from the germline V gene (reference sequence). V lost 5 bases, J lost 11 bases, and 13 bases lay in between. The CDR3 is made up of 13 amino acids. The CDR3 DNA is TGTGCCAGTAGTGACAGGTCCCCTCACGTCCTGACTTTC. This encodes CASSDRSPHVLTF.

The V call is TRBV19, the J call TRBJ2-5; 7 bases line up with TRBD1. CDR3 length: 12 residues. CDR1 and CDR2 (germline): LNHDA, SQIVND (reference sequence). CDR3 DNA: TGTGCTTATACAGGGGTTGGAGAGACCCAGTACTTC. This gives the protein CAYTGVGETQYF.

The chain uses TRBV5-1 and TRBJ2-3; the match to TRBD2 covers 13 bases. The germline V gene encodes CDR1 SGHRS and CDR2 YFSETQ. With V trimmed by 1 base and J by 4 bases, 0 bases remained unmatched. The CDR3 contains 15 residues. The CDR3 DNA reads as TGCGCCAGCAGCTTGACTAGCGGGAGGGCAGATACGCAGTATTTT. This codes for CASSLTSGRADTQYF.

The chain links TRBV27 to TRBJ1-2, with D hard to call. Germline CDR1 MNHEY, CDR2 SMNVEV (reference sequence). The CDR3 runs to 13 residues. Trimming stripped 6 bases from V and 2 bases from J, with 10 bases between. This CDR3 is CASRLDPNYGYTF. The CDR3 DNA reads TGTGCCAGCAGACTAGACCCGAACTATGGCTACACCTTC.

This clone was found once. The CDR3 DNA sequence: TGTGCCAGCAGCAAAGTCCGTCACAGGGGACTTTTCACCGGGGAGCTGTTTTTT. The encoded protein is CASSKVRHRGLFTGELFF. The chain employs TRBV21-1 and TRBJ2-2; the table's D gene call, TRBD1, was not cross checked with the DNA. TRBV21-1 is a known pseudogene. This CDR3 contains 18 residues.

This rearrangement joins TRBV11-3 to TRBJ2-5; possibly TRBD1 for D (5 bases). CDR1 is SGHNT, CDR2 YENEEA, per germline. This CDR3 is 13 amino acids long. V dropped 3 bases and J dropped 3 bases, with 8 bases sitting between them. The CDR3 region has the DNA TGTGCCAGCAGCTTTTCAGGGAAAGAGACCCAGTACTTC. The encoded protein is CASSFSGKETQYF. The full variable domain, rest sourced from reference TRBV11-3 and TRBJ2-5, is EAGVVQSPRYKIIEKKQPVAFWCNPISGHNTLYWYLQNLGQGPELLIRYENEEAVDDSQLPKDRFSAERLKGVDSTLKIQPAELGDSAVYLCASSFSGKETQYFGPGTRLLVL.

This chain connects TRBV7-2 to TRBJ2-7; 9 bases are shared with TRBD2. The CDR3 is 13 residues long. The V gene end was trimmed by 4 bases and the J gene end by 9 bases; junction bases not matched to a gene: 7. Germline CDR1 and CDR2: SGHTA and FQGNSA. The CDR3 loop reads CASSWIAGDGQYF. The CDR3 DNA follows: TGTGCCAGCAGCTGGATAGCGGGAGACGGGCAGTACTTC.

The chain combines TRBV5-1 with TRBJ1-4; 9 bases are a match to TRBD1. Germline assignment: CDR1 SGHRS and CDR2 YFSETQ. V shed 0 bases and J 0 bases; nucleotides not matched to a gene: 6. The CDR3 is made up of 18 amino acids. The CDR3: CASSLGGTGSSTNEKLFF. CDR3 nucleotide sequence: TGCGCCAGCAGCTTGGGGGGGACAGGGTCATCAACTAATGAAAAACTGTTTTTT.

This clone was detected a few times. The chain has TRBV11-2 and TRBJ1-6; D gene uncertain. CDR1 and CDR2 from the germline V gene are SGHAT and FQNNGV. Deletions cut 1 base from V and 0 bases from J, with 16 bases between. The CDR3 contains 19 residues. The CDR3 protein is CASSLVVRQASSYNSPLHF. CDR3 coding DNA: TGTGCCAGCAGCTTAGTGGTCCGGCAGGCGAGCTCCTATAATTCACCCCTCCACTTT. The complete variable domain, with remaining parts taken from reference TRBV11-2 and TRBJ1-6, reads EAGVAQSPRYKIIEKRQSVAFWCNPISGHATLYWYQQILGQGPKLLIQFQNNGVVDDSQLPKDRFSAERLKGVDSTLKIQPAKLEDSAVYLCASSLVVRQASSYNSPLHFGNGTRLTVT.

The gene calls are TRBV27 and TRBJ2-5; 10 positions match TRBD2. Germline CDR1 and CDR2: MNHEY and SMNVEV (reference sequence). The ends lost 4 bases at V and 5 bases at J; junction bases unmatched: 7. The CDR3 totals 15 residues. CDR3 sequence reads: CASSYLAGDRETQYF. The CDR3 DNA reads as TGTGCCAGCAGTTACCTAGCGGGAGATCGGGAGACCCAGTACTTC.

This clone showed up just once. This chain uses TRBV5-6 with TRBJ2-6; D perhaps matches TRBD1 (6 bases). The ends were cut back, 4 bases at V and 0 bases at J, with 14 bases in the middle. Germline lookup yields CDR1 SGHDT and CDR2 YYEEEE. The CDR3 sequence is 17 residues long. CDR3 protein: CASSPKGDDSGANVLTF. The CDR3 DNA follows: TGTGCCAGCAGCCCCAAGGGGGATGACTCTGGGGCCAACGTCCTGACTTTC. Full variable domain (outside the CDR3, taken from reference TRBV5-6 and TRBJ2-6): DAGVTQSPTHLIKTRGQQVTLRCSPKSGHDTVSWYQQALGQGPQFIFQYYEEEERQRGNFPDRFSGHQFPNYSSELNVNALLLGDSALYLCASSPKGDDSGANVLTFGAGSRLTVL.

The rearrangement links TRBV4-2 to TRBJ2-1, with TRBD2 identical over 8 bases. Germline V gene sequence: CDR1 LGHNA, CDR2 YNFKEQ. The CDR3 length is 15 residues. After removal of 3 bases from V and 4 bases from J, the junction contained 5 bases not matched to a gene. The CDR3 DNA is TGTGCCAGCAGCCATCCCACTAGCGGTTACAATGAGCAGTTCTTC. Translation: CASSHPTSGYNEQFF.

Concerning this clone: The junction differs from germline at one of its ends, possibly a read error. The rearrangement links TRBV9 to TRBJ1-5, with D possibly matching TRBD1 (6 bases). Germline V lookup: CDR1 SGDLS, CDR2 YYNGEE. There are 14 residues in the CDR3. The CDR3 protein is CASSPTRGKQPQHF. The CDR3 region has the DNA TGTGCCAGCAGCCCAACCAGGGGCAAGCAGCCCCAGCATTTT.

The chain is built from TRBV20-1 and TRBJ2-1, with TRBD2 matching 10 bases. This CDR3 has 14 residues. With 3 bases clipped from V and 7 bases from J, the junction kept 6 bases outside the gene matches. Germline CDR1 is DFQATT and CDR2 is SNEGSKA (reference sequence). The CDR3 is CSASASGRENEQFF. The CDR3 nucleotides are TGCAGTGCTAGTGCTAGCGGGAGAGAAAATGAGCAGTTCTTC.

The chain recombines TRBV3-1 (or the pseudogene TRBV3-2) with TRBJ2-3; the D gene is possibly TRBD1 (5 bases). In germline, CDR1 is LGHDT, CDR2 YNNKEL (reference sequence). The CDR3 length is 16 residues. The V end lost 4 bases, the J end lost 5 bases, and 19 bases lay between the germline ends. The CDR3 loop reads CASSPVGGQGRDTQYF. CDR3 nucleotides: TGTGCCAGCAGCCCCGTTGGTGGGCAGGGTAGAGATACGCAGTATTTT.

This clone was recorded once. V and J are TRBV28 and TRBJ1-2; 7 nucleotides line up with TRBD1. The length of the CDR3 is 15 residues. In germline, CDR1 is MDHEN, CDR2 SYDVKM. The V segment lost 2 bases and the J segment 2 bases; nucleotides outside the gene matches: 5. The CDR3 region has the DNA TGTGCCAGCAGTTTAGGGACAGCCAGGAACTATGGCTACACCTTC. This sequence encodes CASSLGTARNYGYTF.

This chain links TRBV4-3 with TRBJ2-7; 10 positions match TRBD2. V was clipped by 1 base and J by 5 bases; unmatched bases: 8. Germline CDR1 is LGHNA and CDR2 is YSLEER. The CDR3 loop spans 16 amino acids. CDR3 in DNA: TGCGCCAGCAGCCAAGGGGAAGCGGGAGGGGTCAACGAGCAGTACTTC. Translating gives CASSQGEAGGVNEQYF.

The rearrangement uses TRBV19 and TRBJ2-7; D is perhaps TRBD1 (5 bases). The germline V and J ends were trimmed by 10 bases and 4 bases, with 20 bases remaining between them. CDR3 size: 14 residues. Germline CDR1 is LNHDA and CDR2 is SQIVND (reference sequence). The CDR3 region is CATPRAGHVYEQYF. In DNA form, the CDR3 reads TGTGCCACCCCTCGGGCAGGGCACGTTTACGAGCAGTACTTC.

The rearrangement joins TRBV11-2 to TRBJ1-1; D may be TRBD1 (6 bases). V lost 4 bases, J lost 5 bases, and 11 bases lay in between. Germline V gene lookup returns CDR1 SGHAT and CDR2 FQNNGV. This CDR3 comprises 13 residues. The CDR3 DNA reads TGTGCCAGCAGCTCACAGGGTGGAACTGAAGCTTTCTTT. Encoded protein: CASSSQGGTEAFF.

V usage is TRBV7-9 and J usage is TRBJ2-7; D is uncertain. The CDR3 has 13 amino acids. Per germline, CDR1 SEHNR and CDR2 FQNEAQ (reference sequence). Trimming pared 4 bases from V and 5 bases from J, leaving 12 bases between. CDR3 loop: CASSSTPSNEQYF. The CDR3 nucleotides read TGTGCCAGCAGCTCGACTCCCTCTAACGAGCAGTACTTC.

The V call is TRBV19, the J call TRBJ2-1; D may be TRBD2 (5 bases). The CDR3 consists of 14 residues. CDR1 LNHDA and CDR2 SQIVND come from the germline V gene (reference sequence). Trimming shortened V by 2 bases and J by 6 bases, and 11 bases separated the two germline ends. The CDR3 region is CASSILANRNEQFF. The CDR3 DNA reads as TGTGCCAGTAGTATACTAGCTAATCGCAATGAGCAGTTCTTC.

The chain links TRBV30 to TRBJ1-1, with a weak D call TRBD1 (6 bases). The CDR3 is 15 amino acids. Trimming removed 4 bases at V and 0 bases at J, with 15 bases between. The germline CDR1 and CDR2 sequences are GTSNPN and SVGIG (reference sequence). CDR3 sequence reads: CAWMARAGVNTEAFF. CDR3 sequence (DNA): TGTGCCTGGATGGCCCGGGCAGGGGTGAACACTGAAGCTTTCTTT.